These 30 T cell receptor beta chains came from one sample sequenced in a study of blood T cell repertoires in COVID-19. Sequencing used immunoSEQ multiplex PCR; TCRdb keeps in-frame clones, though not all of them. The sample has some 340,000 clones; 90% to 95% are singletons. Sample: PBMCs or T cells enriched from blood (not recorded which). The receptor set was obtained from a woman in her twenties or thirties who had been exposed to COVID-19.

J is TRBJ1-2 and V is TRBV5-5; 8 positions match TRBD1. Germline V gene data show CDR1 as SGHKS and CDR2 as YYEKEE (reference sequence). The CDR3 has 15 amino acids. V gave up 4 bases and J gave up 8 bases; unmatched junction bases: 13. In DNA, the CDR3 is TGTGCCAGCAGCCCCGACGGACAGGGCGGCTGGGGCTACACCTTC. This codes for CASSPDGQGGWGYTF.

This chain joins TRBV5-5 and TRBJ1-2, with TRBD1 identical over 7 bases. The CDR3 is 13 residues long. Germline loops: CDR1 SGHKS, CDR2 YYEKEE (reference sequence). V trimming: 4 bases; J trimming: 8 bases; junction bases outside the gene matches: 8. The CDR3 here is CASSERQGRGYTF. The CDR3 nucleotides are TGTGCCAGCAGCGAAAGACAGGGTAGAGGCTACACCTTC.

The V gene is TRBV6-2 or TRBV6-3, the J gene TRBJ2-1; 7 positions agree with TRBD2. Germline values: CDR1 MNHEY, CDR2 SVGEGT. The CDR3 length is 16 residues. Trimming removed 5 bases from V and 4 bases from J; junction bases left unmatched: 11. In DNA, the CDR3 is TGTGCCAGCAGTCCGATAGGGCTAGCGGATTACAATGAGCAGTTCTTC. Translation: CASSPIGLADYNEQFF.

The chain uses TRBV11-2 and TRBJ1-2; weak D call: TRBD1 (6 bases). The germline gives CDR1 SGHAT, CDR2 FQNNGV. The CDR3 length is 16 residues. Trimming left V 6 bases short and J 2 bases short, with 19 bases between. In nucleotides, the CDR3 is TGTGCCAGCAGTTTTAGACCAGGGGATATCAACTATGGCTACACCTTC. Protein product: CASSFRPGDINYGYTF.

The rearrangement uses TRBV11-1 and TRBJ1-1, with unresolved D. Trimming pared 4 bases from V and 8 bases from J, leaving 8 bases between. CDR1 and CDR2 from the germline V gene are SGHAT and FQDESV (reference sequence). The CDR3 spans 11 residues. Here the CDR3 DNA reads TGTGCCAGCAGCTACCGACAAGAAGCTTTCTTT. Protein sequence: CASSYRQEAFF.

This chain uses TRBV18 with TRBJ1-2; 12 nucleotides agree with TRBD1. The CDR3 runs to 18 residues. Germline CDR1 KGHSH, CDR2 LQKENI. V shed 5 bases, J shed 5 bases, and the junction held 15 bases outside the gene matches. The CDR3 region has the DNA TGTGCCAGCTCAACTCCGGGACAGGGGGCCCTTCTTCCTTATGGCTACACCTTC. Translation gives CASSTPGQGALLPYGYTF.

The chain combines TRBV7-9 with TRBJ1-1, with 9 bases fitting TRBD1. Germline V CDR1 and CDR2: SEHNR, FQNEAQ (reference sequence). Trimming cost V 5 bases and J 5 bases; bases outside gene matches: 9. The CDR3 sequence is 15 residues long. The CDR3 region is CASSTSGTGITEAFF. The DNA for the CDR3 is TGTGCCAGCAGCACCTCCGGGACAGGGATTACTGAAGCTTTCTTT.

The genes are TRBV18 and TRBJ1-1; a weak D match, TRBD1 (6 bases). V was cut by 2 bases and J by 4 bases, with 11 bases left in between. The CDR3 sequence is 14 residues long. The V gene's germline CDR1 is KGHSH and CDR2 LQKENI. CDR3 nucleotide sequence: TGTGCCAGCTCACCAAGCACAGGGATCACTGAAGCTTTCTTT. Translating gives CASSPSTGITEAFF.

The V and J genes are TRBV10-3 and TRBJ2-5; 7 nucleotides match TRBD2. Per germline, CDR1 ENHRY and CDR2 SYGVKD. With 8 bases clipped from V and 4 bases from J, the junction kept 13 bases outside the gene matches. The CDR3 has 15 amino acids. CDR3 in amino acids: CAIGYSGFPGETQYF. The DNA for the CDR3 is TGTGCCATCGGCTATAGCGGGTTCCCCGGAGAGACCCAGTACTTC.

V gene TRBV5-1 combines with J gene TRBJ2-6; 14 positions agree with TRBD2. Germline lookup yields CDR1 SGHRS and CDR2 YFSETQ. This CDR3 is 20 amino acids long. With 4 bases clipped from V and 0 bases from J, the junction kept 9 bases outside the gene matches. The CDR3 region is CASSRGLAGATVSGANVLTF. The DNA for the CDR3 is TGCGCCAGCAGCCGGGGACTAGCGGGGGCCACAGTCTCTGGGGCCAACGTCCTGACTTTC.

This sequence joins TRBV3-1 (or the pseudogene TRBV3-2) and TRBJ1-4, with 7 positions matching TRBD1. The CDR3 has 14 residues. Germline trimming cut 3 bases from V and 10 bases from J; bases unmatched to any gene: 8. Germline lookup yields CDR1 LGHDT and CDR2 YNNKEL (reference sequence). Here the CDR3 DNA reads TGTGCCAGCAGCCAGAAGGGGGCCTCGGGAAAACTGTTTTTT. Translation: CASSQKGASGKLFF.

In nucleotides, the CDR3 is TGTGCCAGCAGCTCCACCCAGACAGGGCCAGATACGCAGTATTTT. Amino acids: CASSSTQTGPDTQYF. The chain uses TRBV7-9 and TRBJ2-3; 7 positions agree with TRBD1. V lost 4 bases and J lost 4; bases outside the gene matches: 8. Germline V CDR1 and CDR2: SEHNR, FQNEAQ (reference sequence). This CDR3 is 15 amino acids long.

The V call is TRBV6-2 or TRBV6-3, the J call TRBJ2-3; 8 nucleotides line up with TRBD1. V shed 6 bases, J shed 5 bases, and the junction held 13 bases outside the gene matches. CDR3 length equals 16 residues. Germline CDR1 and CDR2: MNHEY and SVGEGT. In DNA form, the CDR3 reads TGTGCCAGCAGCCCTTTAAGACAGGGGAGGATAGATACGCAGTATTTT. This sequence encodes CASSPLRQGRIDTQYF.

This chain joins TRBV27 and TRBJ1-1, with D possibly being TRBD1 (5 bases). The V gene's germline CDR1 is MNHEY and CDR2 SMNVEV (reference sequence). The ends were cut back, 5 bases at V and 1 base at J, with 14 bases in the middle. There are 15 residues in the CDR3. CDR3 bases: TGTGCCAGCAGTCGGGGAGGGGCAGCGAACACTGAAGCTTTCTTT. Translating it yields CASSRGGAANTEAFF.

The rearrangement joins TRBV4-1 to TRBJ1-5, with 8 bases aligning to TRBD1. Per germline, CDR1 MGHRA and CDR2 YSYEKL. Germline trimming cut 3 bases from V and 6 bases from J; bases unmatched to any gene: 10. The CDR3 has 16 amino acids. The CDR3: CASSQFGQGAGQPQHF. DNA for the CDR3: TGCGCCAGCAGCCAGTTTGGACAGGGTGCGGGTCAGCCCCAGCATTTT.

A remark on this clone: Within the sample, other DNA sequences also encode this same CDR3. The J gene is TRBJ1-2, the V gene TRBV19; 8 bases align to TRBD1. V lost 3 bases and J lost 2; bases outside the gene matches: 2. CDR1 is LNHDA and CDR2 is SQIVND in the germline V gene (reference sequence). The CDR3 loop spans 14 amino acids. CDR3 sequence (DNA): TGTGCCAGTAGTATTGCAGGGGGCAACTATGGCTACACCTTC. Protein: CASSIAGGNYGYTF.

This sequence joins TRBV7-2 and TRBJ2-2; 8 nucleotides match TRBD2. The CDR3 has 14 amino acids. CDR1 is SGHTA, CDR2 FQGNSA, per germline. Trimming at V came to 6 bases and at J to 4 bases, leaving 4 bases not matched to a gene. CDR3 sequence reads: CASRPRGGTGELFF. Written as DNA, the CDR3 is TGTGCCAGCAGACCTCGGGGGGGCACCGGGGAGCTGTTTTTT.

This clone was recorded only once. The chain combines TRBV5-1 with TRBJ1-4; D possibly corresponds to TRBD1 (6 bases). This CDR3 comprises 13 residues. Germline V gene lookup returns CDR1 SGHRS and CDR2 YFSETQ. Trimming took 4 bases from V and 8 from J, leaving 12 bases between them. Here the CDR3 DNA reads TGCGCCAGCAGCAACAGGGAAGGAGAAAAACTGTTTTTT. Translating gives CASSNREGEKLFF.

The gene calls are TRBV18 and TRBJ2-5, with no clear D. Per germline, CDR1 KGHSH and CDR2 LQKENI. CDR3 length equals 12 residues. V shed 3 bases and J shed 3 bases, with 5 bases lying between them. The DNA for the CDR3 is TGTGCCAGCTCACCGTCCGAAGAGACCCAGTACTTC. This translates into CASSPSEETQYF.

This CDR3 reads CASSPARSGGWKGNNQPQHF. DNA of the CDR3: TGTGCCAGCTCACCCGCTAGGTCAGGGGGCTGGAAGGGAAACAATCAGCCCCAGCATTTT. V is TRBV18 and J is TRBJ1-5; TRBD1 aligns across 8 bases. This CDR3 comprises 20 residues. CDR1 and CDR2 from the germline V gene are KGHSH and LQKENI. The V segment lost 3 bases and the J segment 3 bases; nucleotides outside the gene matches: 19.

The CDR3: CASSPRLGHYTF. CDR3 nucleotides: TGTGCCAGCAGCCCCCGGCTAGGCCACTACACCTTC. The chain recombines TRBV3-1 (or the pseudogene TRBV3-2) with TRBJ1-2; D is unresolved. CDR3 length equals 12 residues. Germline values: CDR1 LGHDT, CDR2 YNNKEL (reference sequence). V was trimmed by 4 bases and J by 10 bases, leaving 13 bases between them.

The V gene is TRBV7-9, the J gene TRBJ1-2; 10 nucleotides align to TRBD1. The V and J ends lost 4 bases and 7 bases, in that order; junction bases with no gene match: 3. The CDR3 extends over 13 amino acids. Germline CDR1 SEHNR, CDR2 FQNEAQ (reference sequence). The CDR3 loop reads CASSWDRGGGYTF. CDR3 in DNA: TGTGCCAGCAGCTGGGACAGGGGAGGTGGCTACACCTTC.

As DNA, the CDR3 is TGTGCCAGCAGTGAGTATTACGAGCAGTACTTC. This sequence encodes CASSEYYEQYF. This chain joins TRBV2 and TRBJ2-7, with no clear D. The CDR3 extends over 11 amino acids. Looked up from germline, CDR1 is SNHLY and CDR2 is FYNNEI. V was clipped by 3 bases and J by 4 bases, with 4 bases between them.

The chain uses TRBV19 and TRBJ2-5; 10 bases are a match to TRBD2. V gave up 1 base and J gave up 0 bases; unmatched junction bases: 2. The CDR3 runs 16 residues. Germline lookup yields CDR1 LNHDA and CDR2 SQIVND (reference sequence). The CDR3 DNA is TGTGCCAGTAGTATAGGAGGACTAGCGGACCAAGAGACCCAGTACTTC. It translates to CASSIGGLADQETQYF.

The chain has TRBV16 and TRBJ2-7; D may be TRBD2 (7 bases). The CDR3 contains 15 residues. The ends were cut back, 2 bases at V and 7 bases at J, with 18 bases in the middle. Germline loops: CDR1 KGHSY, CDR2 FQNENV. In DNA form, the CDR3 reads TGTGCCAGCAGCCAAGGGGCGGGGGCACCCCTGGAGCAGTACTTC. Protein product: CASSQGAGAPLEQYF.

The rearrangement joins TRBV6-4 to TRBJ1-2; 8 bases are shared with TRBD1. This CDR3 has 14 residues. Losses at the gene ends were 5 bases for V and 2 bases for J; bases not matched to a gene: 4. Germline values: CDR1 MRHNA, CDR2 SNTAGT. This CDR3 reads CASSPDRGNYGYTF. The CDR3 DNA follows: TGTGCCAGCAGTCCCGACAGGGGAAACTATGGCTACACCTTC.

V is TRBV15 and J is TRBJ1-4; 9 bases align to TRBD1. Trimming removed 5 bases from V and 5 bases from J; junction bases left unmatched: 3. The germline gives CDR1 LNHNV, CDR2 YYDKDF (reference sequence). The CDR3 extends over 14 amino acids. CDR3 sequence: CATSRGTGNEKLFF. The CDR3 bases are TGTGCCACCAGCCGAGGGACAGGGAATGAAAAACTGTTTTTT. The variable domain in full, with the rest retrieved from reference TRBV15 and TRBJ1-4, is DAMVIQNPRYQVTQFGKPVTLSCSQTLNHNVMYWYQQKSSQAPKLLFHYYDKDFNNEADTPDNFQSRRPNTSFCFLDIRSPGLGDTAMYLCATSRGTGNEKLFFGSGTQLSVL.

The chain uses TRBV2 and TRBJ2-3; TRBD2 is a possible D gene (6 bases). There are 16 residues in the CDR3. Germline-derived CDR1 and CDR2 are SNHLY and FYNNEI. V lost 7 bases to trimming and J lost 0 bases, with 17 bases between them. The CDR3 DNA reads TGTGCCAGCAAAGGAGAGCGGGCTACTAGCACAGATACGCAGTATTTT. Protein product: CASKGERATSTDTQYF.

This rearrangement joins TRBV4-1 to TRBJ2-3; D perhaps matches TRBD2 (6 bases). Germline CDR1 and CDR2: MGHRA and YSYEKL. Trimming cost V 1 base and J 0 bases, with 8 bases left between them. This CDR3 has 15 residues. The DNA of the CDR3 is TGCGCCAGCAGCCAAGTTGGAGGGAGCACAGATACGCAGTATTTT. Amino acid sequence: CASSQVGGSTDTQYF.

This clone turned up a few times. The V gene is TRBV2, the J gene TRBJ1-5; tentative D call: TRBD1 (5 bases). Deletions cut 1 base from V and 0 bases from J, with 10 bases between. This CDR3 is built from 16 residues. Germline V CDR1 and CDR2: SNHLY, FYNNEI. CDR3 bases: TGTGCCAGCAGTGAAGGACAGTCATATAGCAATCAGCCCCAGCATTTT. Its protein is CASSEGQSYSNQPQHF.